Reported below is one TCR beta chain. V shed 1 base and J shed 5 bases, with 12 bases lying between them. The CDR3 loop spans 15 amino acids. Germline CDR1 and CDR2: SGHTA and FQGNSA. This entry belongs to a study of Ad26.COV2.S vaccination and SARS-CoV-2 variants. The protocol was immunoSEQ multiplex PCR, while the TCRdb copy is restricted to in-frame clones and leaves out a portion. The table lists 440,000 or so clones, roughly nine tenths of them singletons. Treatment reported: some 20 received Ad26.COV2.S at low or high dose, single or two shots; roughly five received placebo; per-sample allocation not given. Material that was analyzed had been drawn on day 63 after the first vaccine or placebo injection.

The material sequenced was peripheral blood, taken in a trial of Ad26.COV2.S vaccine versus placebo. The genes are TRBV7-2 and TRBJ2-1; no clear D gene. The clonotype was recovered from a person between 18 and 65 years old who received the Ad26.COV2.S COVID-19 vaccine or a placebo. The CDR3 spells CASSLVWQADNEQFF. CDR3 DNA sequence: TGTGCCAGCAGCTTAGTTTGGCAGGCGGACAATGAGCAGTTCTTC.